A single TCR beta chain is shown here with its context. Methods used by the authors: Using reference gene primer amplification, nucleated cell counts were estimated. Assay used: immunoSEQ multiplex PCR; TCRdb lists only in-frame clones, some missing. V, J and clone size reflect that table, while D and trimming were determined from the DNA. The sample lists around 230,000 clones; around 84% were seen once. The data were obtained in a study of blood T cell repertoires in COVID-19. About the research overall: The United States, Italy and Spain were the sources of the acute and convalescent COVID-19 samples. PBMCs, B-cell-depleted T cells, or T cells provided the cDNA or gDNA that made up the material.

The CDR3 consists of 15 residues. V gave up 5 bases and J gave up 5 bases; unmatched junction bases: 4. Germline CDR1 and CDR2: PRHDT and FYEKMQ (reference sequence). Material: peripheral blood. The TCR comes from a man between 40 and 49 years old who had recovered from COVID-19. The J gene is TRBJ2-1, the V gene TRBV13, with TRBD2 matching 12 bases. DNA for the CDR3: TGTGCCAGCAGCCTACTAGCGGGAGGAAACAATGAGCAGTTCTTC. Translation gives CASSLLAGGNNEQFF.